The 21 T cell receptor beta chains reported below all come from one sample, sequenced in a study of T cell clones after liver transplantation. Clones were sequenced by immunoSEQ multiplex PCR, and TCRdb holds only the in-frame ones, with some missing. The sample has 75,000 to 85,000 clones; approximately 82% are singletons. The sequenced sample was CD4+ T cells from blood, obtained at the 22-month timepoint. The receptor source for this set is a human patient who received a liver transplant. The graft donor may be the source of some T cells.

The CDR3 region is CASSETAGGVKETQYF. For the CDR3, the DNA is TGCGCCAGCAGTGAGACAGCGGGGGGAGTTAAGGAGACCCAGTACTTC. The V gene is TRBV10-2, the J gene TRBJ2-5, with TRBD2 matching over 9 bases. CDR1 is WSHSY, CDR2 SAAADI, per germline. CDR3 size: 16 residues. V was pared by 2 bases and J by 5 bases, with 9 bases of the junction left unmatched.

This chain connects TRBV6-5 to TRBJ1-4; 8 bases align to TRBD1. Germline-derived CDR1 and CDR2 are MNHEY and SVGAGI. The V gene end was trimmed by 6 bases and the J gene end by 1 base; junction bases not matched to a gene: 4. The CDR3 sequence is 15 residues long. The CDR3 sequence: CASSGQGLTNEKLFF. The CDR3 region has the DNA TGTGCCAGCAGCGGACAGGGATTAACTAATGAAAAACTGTTTTTT.

The gene calls are TRBV5-1 and TRBJ2-5, with D perhaps TRBD1 (7 bases). V gave up 1 base and J gave up 5 bases, with 15 bases separating them. CDR1 SGHRS and CDR2 YFSETQ come from the germline V gene. This CDR3 region has 15 residues. The CDR3 DNA is TGCGCCAGCAGCTTGAACGGAGGGGGCGGGGAGACCCAGTACTTC. Its protein is CASSLNGGGGETQYF.

CDR3 coding DNA: TGCAGCGTCGAACCCCCCACAGCTTTCTTT. Amino acid sequence: CSVEPPTAFF. J is TRBJ1-1 and V is TRBV29-1; D is undetermined. The germline V gene has CDR1 SQVTM and CDR2 ANQGSEA. The V and J ends lost 6 bases and 10 bases respectively, with 12 bases between them. The CDR3 contains 10 residues.

The chain has TRBV19 and TRBJ1-1; 9 bases line up with TRBD1. The CDR3 is made up of 12 amino acids. The germline gives CDR1 LNHDA, CDR2 SQIVND (reference sequence). The V gene end was trimmed by 5 bases and the J gene end by 8 bases; junction bases not matched to a gene: 3. This CDR3 is CASSGTGKEAFF. The CDR3 bases are TGTGCCAGTAGTGGGACAGGGAAGGAAGCTTTCTTT. Supplemented by reference TRBV19 and TRBJ1-1, the full variable domain reads DGGITQSPKYLFRKEGQNVTLSCEQNLNHDAMYWYRQDPGQGLRLIYYSQIVNDFQKGDIAEGYSVSREKKESFPLTVTSAQKNPTAFYLCASSGTGKEAFFGQGTRLTVV.

J is TRBJ2-1 and V is TRBV5-1; 7 bases line up with TRBD1. This CDR3 contains 16 residues. Germline values: CDR1 SGHRS, CDR2 YFSETQ. Trimming cost V 4 bases and J 3 bases; bases outside gene matches: 10. The CDR3 nucleotides are TGCGCCAGCAGCACCACCGGGACAGAGAACTACAATGAGCAGTTCTTC. Protein: CASSTTGTENYNEQFF. Filled out from reference TRBV5-1 and TRBJ2-1, the complete variable domain reads KAGVTQTPRYLIKTRGQQVTLSCSPISGHRSVSWYQQTPGQGLQFLFEYFSETQRNKGNFPGRFSGRQFSNSRSEMNVSTLELGDSALYLCASSTTGTENYNEQFFGPGTRLTVL.

This clone showed up just a few times. The V and J genes are TRBV6-4 and TRBJ2-2; D is possibly TRBD2 (5 bases). The CDR3 contains 13 residues. The germline gives CDR1 MRHNA, CDR2 SNTAGT. V shed 2 bases and J shed 4 bases, with 5 bases lying between them. The DNA of the CDR3 is TGTGCCAGCAGTGACACTAGCACCGGGGAGCTGTTTTTT. Amino acid sequence: CASSDTSTGELFF.

The V call is TRBV19, the J call TRBJ1-4, with 8 bases aligning to TRBD1. The junction had 10 bases not matched to a gene; V was cut back by 6 bases and J by 10 bases. CDR1 is LNHDA and CDR2 is SQIVND in the germline V gene (reference sequence). The CDR3 consists of 14 residues. The CDR3 nucleotides are TGTGCCAGTAGCTCCCAGGGGGCGAGCGGAAAACTGTTTTTT. This gives the protein CASSSQGASGKLFF. The variable domain in full, completed from reference TRBV19 and TRBJ1-4, reads DGGITQSPKYLFRKEGQNVTLSCEQNLNHDAMYWYRQDPGQGLRLIYYSQIVNDFQKGDIAEGYSVSREKKESFPLTVTSAQKNPTAFYLCASSSQGASGKLFFGSGTQLSVL.

V usage is TRBV28 and J usage is TRBJ1-5; D gene uncertain. Germline lookup yields CDR1 MDHEN and CDR2 SYDVKM. Trimming left V 8 bases short and J 0 bases short, with 5 bases between. This CDR3 has 12 residues. The DNA of the CDR3 is TGTGCCAGCCACGATAGCAATCAGCCCCAGCATTTT. Amino acid sequence: CASHDSNQPQHF.

The J gene is TRBJ1-5, the V gene TRBV19; D is unclear. V gave up 1 base and J gave up 0 bases, with 13 bases separating them. CDR3 length: 17 residues. Germline V gene sequence: CDR1 LNHDA, CDR2 SQIVND (reference sequence). CDR3 sequence reads: CASSIGRNSYSNQPQHF. The CDR3 DNA reads as TGTGCCAGTAGTATAGGCCGAAACTCGTATAGCAATCAGCCCCAGCATTTT.

This clone was counted once. DNA of the CDR3: TGTGCCAGCATCCCCAGGGGGACCAATGAAGCTTTCTTT. Protein sequence: CASIPRGTNEAFF. This chain links TRBV25-1 with TRBJ1-1; TRBD1 aligns across 7 bases. The CDR3 contains 13 residues. V was clipped by 7 bases and J by 7 bases; unmatched bases: 9. Germline values: CDR1 MGHDK, CDR2 SYGVNS.

The V gene is TRBV5-4, the J gene TRBJ1-4; perhaps TRBD1 as D (5 bases). Germline CDR1 reads SGHNT; CDR2 reads YYREEE (reference sequence). The CDR3 is 13 amino acids. V was shortened by 0 bases and J by 7 bases, with 7 bases between the two germline ends. CDR3 coding DNA: TGTGCCAGCAGCTTGGAGGGGACTGAAAAACTGTTTTTT. Translated, it gives CASSLEGTEKLFF.

The DNA for the CDR3 is TGTGCCAGCAGCTCAAGGACAGGGAATAATTCACCCCTCCACTTT. Its protein product is CASSSRTGNNSPLHF. The chain is built from TRBV7-6 and TRBJ1-6, with 8 bases that match TRBD1. The CDR3 totals 15 residues. J was trimmed by 5 bases and V by 4 bases; bases with no gene match: 4. Germline loops: CDR1 SGHVS, CDR2 FNYEAQ.

The chain links TRBV7-8 to TRBJ2-5, with TRBD1 matching over 7 bases. Trimming at V came to 1 base and at J to 6 bases, leaving 5 bases not matched to a gene. The germline CDR1 and CDR2 sequences are SGHVS and FQNEAQ. The CDR3 totals 14 residues. As DNA, the CDR3 is TGTGCCAGCAGCTTAGTACAGGGGTTAAAGACCCAGTACTTC. Its protein product is CASSLVQGLKTQYF.

V and J are TRBV30 and TRBJ1-1; 7 bases are shared with TRBD1. With 3 bases clipped from V and 1 base from J, the junction kept 8 bases outside the gene matches. The CDR3 is 15 residues long. Looked up from germline, CDR1 is GTSNPN and CDR2 is SVGIG (reference sequence). CDR3 in amino acids: CAWRSLQGSNTEAFF. In nucleotides, the CDR3 is TGTGCCTGGAGGAGTTTACAGGGGTCGAACACTGAAGCTTTCTTT. Combining the CDR3 with reference TRBV30 and TRBJ1-1 gives the whole variable domain SQTIHQWPATLVQPVGSPLSLECTVEGTSNPNLYWYRQAAGRGLQLLFYSVGIGQISSEVPQNLSASRPQDRQFILSSKKLLLSDSGFYLCAWRSLQGSNTEAFFGQGTRLTVV.

Ten or more counts support this clone. The chain joins TRBV5-1 to TRBJ1-3, with a possible D match to TRBD1 (6 bases). Trimming took 4 bases from V and 0 from J, leaving 14 bases between them. CDR3 length equals 16 residues. CDR1 is SGHRS, CDR2 YFSETQ, per germline. CDR3 sequence: CASSPATGSSGNTIYF. CDR3 in DNA: TGCGCCAGCAGCCCAGCCACAGGGAGCTCTGGAAACACCATATATTTT.

This clone has just a few counts. V gene TRBV5-1 combines with J gene TRBJ1-5; no reliable D call. The CDR3 sequence is 15 residues long. V was pared by 4 bases and J by 0 bases, with 11 bases between. Germline V gene data show CDR1 as SGHRS and CDR2 as YFSETQ. CDR3 in DNA: TGCGCCAGCAGCCCCGGCGGGGATAGCAATCAGCCCCAGCATTTT. Its protein is CASSPGGDSNQPQHF.

The chain is built from TRBV11-2 and TRBJ2-7; D call uncertain. Trimming stripped 1 base from V and 0 bases from J, with 7 bases between. CDR3 size: 14 residues. Germline-derived CDR1 and CDR2 are SGHAT and FQNNGV. CDR3 nucleotide sequence: TGTGCCAGCAGCTTAGCACGCCTCTCCTACGAGCAGTACTTC. Protein product: CASSLARLSYEQYF.

The chain couples TRBV28 to TRBJ1-5; TRBD1 is a possible D gene (5 bases). The CDR3 loop spans 16 amino acids. V was pared by 3 bases and J by 11 bases, with 23 bases between. Germline V gene data show CDR1 as MDHEN and CDR2 as SYDVKM. CDR3: CASSFFSGPRGIAQHF. The DNA of the CDR3 is TGTGCCAGCAGTTTCTTCTCGGGACCCCGGGGAATAGCCCAGCATTTT.

The gene calls are TRBV4-1 and TRBJ2-5; tentatively, D is TRBD1 (6 bases). From germline, CDR1 is MGHRA and CDR2 YSYEKL. V was pared by 4 bases and J by 2 bases, with 14 bases between. There are 15 residues in the CDR3. The CDR3 DNA reads as TGCGCCAGCAGCCTTGTCCAGGGGCGTCAAGAGACCCAGTACTTC. Amino acids: CASSLVQGRQETQYF.

This chain joins TRBV27 and TRBJ1-5, with D tentatively TRBD1 (6 bases). V lost 4 bases and J 0 bases, leaving 10 bases between the germline ends. The CDR3 is 15 residues long. CDR1 is MNHEY and CDR2 is SMNVEV in the germline V gene (reference sequence). Written as DNA, the CDR3 is TGTGCCAGCAGTTGGGGGCTTACTAGCAATCAGCCCCAGCATTTT. Its protein product is CASSWGLTSNQPQHF.